This is a list of T cell receptor beta chains from one sample in a study of human T cells and chemical hapten exposure. Via MiXCR, TCRdb re-called the RACE reads, giving one row per CDR3 protein. The top ten clones hold 2% to 2.5% of a sample with a few hundred thousand distinct CDR3 sequences, about 4.4% of them seen once. The source was whole blood, collected in connection with sensitization to the hapten diphenylcyclopropenone (DPC). The receptors stem from a woman aged 45-65 years with alopecia areata. Some clones in this sample may be carry-over from other donors' samples. CDR3s include the opening cysteine and the closing phenylalanine or tryptophan. D genes are given only for firm matches. A row's size may be missing; if present it is once, few, many or a size class.

D,size,V,J,CDR3,DNA
NA,many,TRBV20-1,TRBJ2-7,CSARLGGTGLVEQYF,TGCAGTGCTAGATTGGGTGGCACAGGGCTCGTCGAGCAGTACTTC
TRBD1,many,TRBV7-9,TRBJ2-7,CAGGRGIEQYF,TGTGCTGGCGGCAGGGGGATAGAGCAGTACTTC
TRBD2,few,TRBV6-6,TRBJ2-5,CASSYSMRKRGLQETQYF,TGTGCCAGCAGTTACTCGATGCGGAAGCGGGGCCTCCAAGAGACCCAGTACTTC
NA,few,TRBV12-3/TRBV12-4,TRBJ2-3,CASSLFTLDTQYF,TGTGCCAGCAGTTTATTCACATTAGATACGCAGTATTTT
NA,many,TRBV6-4,TRBJ1-2,CASARDGYGYTF,TGTGCCAGTGCGAGGGACGGCTATGGCTACACCTTC
NA,NA,TRBV20-1,TRBJ2-7,CSAHSRESSYEQYF,TGCAGTGCCCATAGCCGGGAGAGCTCCTACGAGCAGTACTTC
NA,NA,TRBV28,TRBJ1-2,CASSSDNYGYTF,TGTGCCAGCAGCTCTGACAACTATGGCTACACCTTC
TRBD2,many,TRBV7-2,TRBJ2-1,CASRPAGLAFSYNEQFF,TGTGCCAGCAGACCCGCGGGACTAGCGTTCTCCTACAATGAGCAGTTCTTC
NA,NA,TRBV28,TRBJ2-5,CASSLSGGEVETQYF,TGTGCCAGCAGTTTATCCGGCGGGGAAGTTGAGACCCAGTACTTC
NA,NA,TRBV21-1,TRBJ1-1,CASSKEGRGLGEAFF,TGTGCCAGCAGCAAAGAGGGTAGGGGGCTGGGTGAAGCTTTCTTT
TRBD2,NA,TRBV6-5,TRBJ2-7,CASSYSTSGQYEQYF,TGTGCCAGCAGTTACTCGACTAGCGGACAGTACGAGCAGTACTTC
TRBD1,NA,TRBV4-3,TRBJ2-1,CASSQTGPGQGTNEQFF,TGCGCCAGCAGCCAGACCGGGCCGGGACAGGGCACCAATGAGCAGTTCTTC
NA,many,TRBV30,TRBJ2-4,CAWSVTGEKPAKNIQYF,TGTGCCTGGAGTGTTACGGGAGAAAAGCCAGCCAAAAACATTCAGTACTTC
NA,few,TRBV14,TRBJ2-1,CASSQFAKVLEQFF,TGTGCCAGCAGCCAATTTGCTAAGGTCCTTGAGCAGTTCTTC
NA,NA,TRBV12-3/TRBV12-4,TRBJ2-7,CASSLNPLNEQYF,TGTGCCAGCAGTTTGAACCCGCTTAACGAGCAGTACTTC
TRBD1,many,TRBV29-1,TRBJ2-7,CSVAQGAALFYEQYF,TGCAGCGTCGCCCAGGGGGCCGCATTATTCTACGAGCAGTACTTC